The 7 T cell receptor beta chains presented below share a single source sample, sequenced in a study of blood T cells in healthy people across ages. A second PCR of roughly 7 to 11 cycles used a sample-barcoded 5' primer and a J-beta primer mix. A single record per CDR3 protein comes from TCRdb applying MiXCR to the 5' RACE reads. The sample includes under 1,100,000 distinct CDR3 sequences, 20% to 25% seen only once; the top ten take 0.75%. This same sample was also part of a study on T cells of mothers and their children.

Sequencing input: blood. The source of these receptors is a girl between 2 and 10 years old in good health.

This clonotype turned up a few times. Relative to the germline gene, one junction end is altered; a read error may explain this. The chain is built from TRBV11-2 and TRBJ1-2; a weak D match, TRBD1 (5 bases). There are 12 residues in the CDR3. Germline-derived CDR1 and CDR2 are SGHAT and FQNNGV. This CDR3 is CASSHPVAGGDF. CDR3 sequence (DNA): TGTGCCAGCAGCCACCCCGTGGCCGGGGGAGACTTC. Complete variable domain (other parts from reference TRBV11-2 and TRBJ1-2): EAGVAQSPRYKIIEKRQSVAFWCNPISGHATLYWYQQILGQGPKLLIQFQNNGVVDDSQLPKDRFSAERLKGVDSTLKIQPAKLEDSAVYLCASSHPVAGGDFGSGTRLTVV.

DNA of the CDR3: TGCAGCGTTGTGGCGGCAGATAACTATGGCTACACCTTC. Translating gives CSVVAADNYGYTF. This chain joins TRBV29-1 and TRBJ1-2; D is unclear. CDR1 and CDR2 (germline): SQVTM, ANQGSEA. This CDR3 contains 13 residues. The V gene lost 4 bases and the J gene lost 1 base, with 10 bases spanning the gap.

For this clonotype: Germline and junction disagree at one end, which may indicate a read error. CDR3 sequence reads: CVTSSLEAGVDADTQYF. The CDR3 region has the DNA TGTGTCACCAGTTCCCTCGAAGCGGGAGTCGATGCGGATACGCAGTATTTT. The rearrangement uses TRBV24-1 and TRBJ2-3; TRBD2 matches 8 bases. Germline V gives CDR1 KGHDR, CDR2 SFDVKD. The CDR3 runs to 17 residues.

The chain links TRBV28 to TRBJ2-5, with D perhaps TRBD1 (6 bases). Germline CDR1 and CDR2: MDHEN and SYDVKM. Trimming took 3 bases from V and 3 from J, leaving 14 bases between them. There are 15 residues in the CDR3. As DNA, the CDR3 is TGTGCCAGCAGTTTTGTGGGACACGACGAAGAGACCCAGTACTTC. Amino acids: CASSFVGHDEETQYF.

The CDR3, as DNA: TGTGCCAGCAGCGCATACAAGGAAGCTAATGAGCAGTTCTTC. Its protein product is CASSAYKEANEQFF. The rearrangement joins TRBV7-6 to TRBJ2-1; no clear D. The V and J ends lost 5 bases and 7 bases respectively, with 15 bases between them. CDR1 SGHVS and CDR2 FNYEAQ come from the germline V gene. The CDR3 has 14 residues.

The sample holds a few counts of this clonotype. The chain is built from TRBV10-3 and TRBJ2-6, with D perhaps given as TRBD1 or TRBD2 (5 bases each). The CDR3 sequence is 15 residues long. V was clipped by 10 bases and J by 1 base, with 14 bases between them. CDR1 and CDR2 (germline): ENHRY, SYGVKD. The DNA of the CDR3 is TGTGCCACCGGGACGCCCTTTTCTGGGGCCAACGTCCTGACTTTC. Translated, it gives CATGTPFSGANVLTF.

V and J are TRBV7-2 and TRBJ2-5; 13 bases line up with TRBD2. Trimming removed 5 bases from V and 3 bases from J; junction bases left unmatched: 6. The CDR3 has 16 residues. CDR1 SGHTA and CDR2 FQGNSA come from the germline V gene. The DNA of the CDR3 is TGTGCCAGCAGCGCACGACTAGCGGGGGGTAAAGAGACCCAGTACTTC. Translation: CASSARLAGGKETQYF.